This T cell receptor beta chain was captured in a study of blood T cell repertoires in COVID-19 (TCRdb year 2020). For context, the study as a whole: The collaborator samples originated in the United States, Italy and Spain and spanned the acute and convalescent phases of COVID-19. The prospective study material was composed of cDNA or gDNA derived from T cells, B-cell-depleted T cells, or PBMCs. The samples were drawn from the first 160 participants of the ongoing ImmuneRACE study and from 1,254 subjects provided by 6 global collaborators. Where available, HLA class I and class II types were obtained from metadata supplied by the sample provider rather than from assay-based typing. The sample metadata nearly always contained a de-identified subject ID, COVID-19 status, age in years and sex. The repertoires were released in a freely available public database meant as a resource for research on the immune response to SARS-CoV-2. Subjects who had been exposed to COVID-19, were actively infected with it, or had recovered from it provided the deeply sampled blood TCRbeta repertoires that made up the dataset.

On this clone: What antigen it recognizes has not been identified. No base qualities exist here, and no much larger clone lies one base off it.

Results the study describes overall, beyond this receptor: Clinical and demographic metadata were provided uncurated, with the amount varying by source and participant.

Enrolling through a virtual design, the prospective study's participants ranged in age from roughly 18 to 89 years and lived across roughly 23 United States geographic areas. To assign participants to cohorts, the prospective study relied on clinical history that participants themselves reported in a screening survey and a study questionnaire. Each participant in the prospective study had whole blood, serum and a nasopharyngeal or oropharyngeal swab collected by mobile phlebotomists. Over a roughly two-month period, participants in the prospective study had the option of providing additional blood draws and questionnaires. Prospective study blood samples were shipped either frozen or at room temperature before DNA extraction. TCRbeta CDR3 regions were amplified from genomic DNA using the immunoSEQ Assay, a bias-controlled multiplex PCR. From the authors' description of their analysis: The number of nucleated cells in each sample was estimated from the amplification of reference gene primers within the assay. To quantify the absolute abundance of each unique TCRbeta CDR3 rearrangement, sequence reads were collapsed and filtered. For each sample, productive Simpson clonality was calculated as the square root of Simpson's diversity index across productive rearrangements. This immuneACCESS table, as held by TCRdb, lists in-frame sequences with V and J called but not all clones. Of the missing ones, under half trace to an unresolved V gene in checked studies; the others have no known cause. That table is the source of V, J and clone size, and D and trimming were worked out from the DNA. The sample includes approximately 260,000 clones, with about 80% observed a single time. Over 4% of the sample lies in the top ten.

The cysteine opens and the phenylalanine closes a CDR3 of 15 amino acids. Only the CDR3 part of the read is kept: 45 bases, read in frame from the first base. For CDR1 and CDR2, the germline V gene lists KGHDR and SFDVKD. At the junction V is shortened by 3 bases and J by 2 bases, with 9 bases in between. The rearranged chain carries TRBV24-1 and TRBJ2-2, and TRBD1 may be the D gene, going by 5 matching bases. The sample taken for sequencing was PBMCs or T cells enriched from blood (not recorded which). The sequence derives from a young man with acute COVID-19. Here is the DNA: TGTGCCACCAGTGATATTCAGGGTAACACCGGGGAGCTGTTTTTT. This codes for CATSDIQGNTGELFF.